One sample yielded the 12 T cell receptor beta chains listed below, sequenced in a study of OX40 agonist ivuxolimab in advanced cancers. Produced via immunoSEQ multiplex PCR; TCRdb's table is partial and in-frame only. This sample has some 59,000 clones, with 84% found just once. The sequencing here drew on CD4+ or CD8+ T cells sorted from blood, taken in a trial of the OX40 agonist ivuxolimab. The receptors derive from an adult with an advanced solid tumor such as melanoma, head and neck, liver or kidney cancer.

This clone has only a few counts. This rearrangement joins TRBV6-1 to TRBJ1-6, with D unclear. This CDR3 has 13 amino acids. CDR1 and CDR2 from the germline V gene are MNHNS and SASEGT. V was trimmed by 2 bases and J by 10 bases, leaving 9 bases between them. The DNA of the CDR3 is TGTGCCAGCAGTGAATCGACACGGTCACCCCTCCACTTT. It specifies CASSESTRSPLHF.

CDR3 nucleotides: TGCGCCAGCAGCTTGGATGGGCAGCCGAACACTGAAGCTTTCTTT. It specifies CASSLDGQPNTEAFF. The rearrangement links TRBV5-1 to TRBJ1-1, with D uncertain. The CDR3 runs to 15 residues. V lost 0 bases, J lost 1 base, and 10 bases lay in between. Germline V CDR1 and CDR2: SGHRS, YFSETQ.

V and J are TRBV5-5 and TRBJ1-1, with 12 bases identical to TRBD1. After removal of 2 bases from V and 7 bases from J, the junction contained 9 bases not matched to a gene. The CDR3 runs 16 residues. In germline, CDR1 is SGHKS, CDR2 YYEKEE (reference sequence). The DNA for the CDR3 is TGTGCCAGCAGCTTACCCGGGACAGGGGGCAGGGGTGAAGCTTTCTTT. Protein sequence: CASSLPGTGGRGEAFF.

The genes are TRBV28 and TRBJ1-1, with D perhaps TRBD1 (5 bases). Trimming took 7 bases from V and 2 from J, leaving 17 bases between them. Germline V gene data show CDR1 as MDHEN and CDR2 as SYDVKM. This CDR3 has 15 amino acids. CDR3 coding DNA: TGTGCCAGCACCACTAGGGGTGAAACAAACACTGAAGCTTTCTTT. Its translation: CASTTRGETNTEAFF.

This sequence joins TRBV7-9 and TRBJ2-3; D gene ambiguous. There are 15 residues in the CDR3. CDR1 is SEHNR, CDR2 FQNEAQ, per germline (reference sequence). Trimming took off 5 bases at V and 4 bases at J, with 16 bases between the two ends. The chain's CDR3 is CASSPRERQADTQYF. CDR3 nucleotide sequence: TGTGCCAGCAGCCCACGTGAACGCCAGGCAGATACGCAGTATTTT.

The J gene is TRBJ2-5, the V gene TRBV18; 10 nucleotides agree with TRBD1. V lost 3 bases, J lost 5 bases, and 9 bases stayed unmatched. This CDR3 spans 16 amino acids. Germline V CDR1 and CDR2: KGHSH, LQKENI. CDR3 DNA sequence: TGTGCCAGCTCACCCACGCGGACAGGGGGTATGGAGACCCAGTACTTC. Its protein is CASSPTRTGGMETQYF.

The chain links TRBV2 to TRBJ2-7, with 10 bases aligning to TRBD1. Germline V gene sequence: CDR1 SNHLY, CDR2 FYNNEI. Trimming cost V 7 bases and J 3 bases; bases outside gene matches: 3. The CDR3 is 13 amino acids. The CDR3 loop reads CASIGTGVYEQYF. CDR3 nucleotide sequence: TGTGCCAGCATTGGGACAGGGGTCTACGAGCAGTACTTC.

CDR3 DNA: TGTGCCAGCACCGAAAACACAGCCTACAGGGGTGAGCAGTTCTTC. Translation: CASTENTAYRGEQFF. The rearrangement joins TRBV27 to TRBJ2-1; 7 nucleotides line up with TRBD1. Per the germline V gene, CDR1 is MNHEY and CDR2 is SMNVEV (reference sequence). J lost 9 bases, V lost 7 bases, and 15 bases had no gene match. The CDR3 is 15 residues long.

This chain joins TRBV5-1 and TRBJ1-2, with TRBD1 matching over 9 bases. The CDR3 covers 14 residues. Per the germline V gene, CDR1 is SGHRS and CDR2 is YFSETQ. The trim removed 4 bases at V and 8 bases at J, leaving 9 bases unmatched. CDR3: CASSLEQGAWGYTF. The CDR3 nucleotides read TGCGCCAGCAGCCTAGAACAGGGGGCCTGGGGCTACACCTTC. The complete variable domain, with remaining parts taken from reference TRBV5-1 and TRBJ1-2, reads KAGVTQTPRYLIKTRGQQVTLSCSPISGHRSVSWYQQTPGQGLQFLFEYFSETQRNKGNFPGRFSGRQFSNSRSEMNVSTLELGDSALYLCASSLEQGAWGYTFGSGTRLTVV.

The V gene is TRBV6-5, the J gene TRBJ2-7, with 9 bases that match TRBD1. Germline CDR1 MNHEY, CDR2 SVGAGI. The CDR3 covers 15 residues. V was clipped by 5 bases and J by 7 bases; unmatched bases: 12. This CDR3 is CASSKRTQGAGEQYF. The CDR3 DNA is TGTGCCAGCAGTAAACGAACACAGGGGGCTGGGGAGCAGTACTTC.

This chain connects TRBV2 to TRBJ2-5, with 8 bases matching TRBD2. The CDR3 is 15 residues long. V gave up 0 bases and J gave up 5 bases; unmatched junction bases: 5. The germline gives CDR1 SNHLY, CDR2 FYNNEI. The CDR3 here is CASSEATGGWETQYF. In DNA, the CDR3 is TGTGCCAGCAGTGAAGCGACGGGGGGGTGGGAGACCCAGTACTTC.

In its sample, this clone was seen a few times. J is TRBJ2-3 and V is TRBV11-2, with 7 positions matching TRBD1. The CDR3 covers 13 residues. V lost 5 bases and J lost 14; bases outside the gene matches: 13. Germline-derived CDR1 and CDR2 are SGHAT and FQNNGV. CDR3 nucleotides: TGTGCCAGCAGCCCTAACCTACAGGGGCAATGGTATTTT. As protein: CASSPNLQGQWYF.